This T cell receptor beta chain was obtained from a study of blood T cell repertoires in COVID-19. The assay was immunoSEQ multiplex PCR, and TCRdb's table has in-frame clones only and misses some. This table holds about 55,000 clones, roughly four fifths found once. The sample consisted of peripheral blood. This TCR derives from a woman aged 60-75 years with acute or convalescent COVID-19.

CDR3 coding DNA: TGTGCCAGCAGCTTCTTAGACAGGGGAGTCTATGGCTACACCTTC. It yields the protein CASSFLDRGVYGYTF. The chain links TRBV5-6 to TRBJ1-2; 8 nucleotides line up with TRBD1. The V gene's germline CDR1 is SGHDT and CDR2 YYEEEE. The length of the CDR3 is 15 residues. Trimming took 2 bases from V and 4 from J; bases not matched to a gene: 7.